A single sample is the source of the 3 T cell receptor beta chains below, sequenced in a study of shared clonotypes between healthy human individuals. Assay: immunoSEQ multiplex PCR; the TCRdb copy retains only in-frame clones and omits some. This table holds over 1.5 million clones, approximately 98% found once. Sequences were obtained from naive CD4+ T cells sorted from blood. As to subset: CD45RA+ positively selected. The receptors stem from a man aged 25-45 years in good health.

As concerns this clone: The same CDR3 also results from other DNA sequences found in this sample. The genes are TRBV18 and TRBJ1-4, with D unresolved. Germline V gives CDR1 KGHSH, CDR2 LQKENI. The CDR3 consists of 13 residues. The V gene lost 3 bases and the J gene lost 5 bases, with 7 bases spanning the gap. As DNA, the CDR3 is TGTGCCAGCTCACCGCTAGGGAATGAAAAACTGTTTTTT. It encodes CASSPLGNEKLFF. The variable domain in full, with the rest retrieved from reference TRBV18 and TRBJ1-4, is NAGVMQNPRHLVRRRGQEARLRCSPMKGHSHVYWYRQLPEEGLKFMVYLQKENIIDESGMPKERFSAEFPKEGPSILRIQQVVRGDSAAYFCASSPLGNEKLFFGSGTQLSVL.

The V call is TRBV28, the J call TRBJ2-3; D perhaps matches TRBD1 (5 bases). V was shortened by 2 bases and J by 3 bases, with 9 bases between the two germline ends. CDR1 is MDHEN, CDR2 SYDVKM, per germline. The CDR3 covers 14 residues. The CDR3, as DNA: TGTGCCAGCAGTTTAAACAGGCCTACAGATACGCAGTATTTT. This codes for CASSLNRPTDTQYF.

The chain employs TRBV11-2 and TRBJ2-5; 7 bases line up with TRBD1. CDR1 is SGHAT, CDR2 FQNNGV, per germline. The length of the CDR3 is 14 residues. Trimming cost V 1 base and J 2 bases; bases outside gene matches: 1. CDR3 protein: CASSLAGQQETQYF. CDR3 in DNA: TGTGCCAGCAGCTTAGCGGGACAGCAAGAGACCCAGTACTTC.